The sequence of this TCR beta chain was determined in a study of T cell responses to AZD1222 COVID-19 vaccine. Germline lookup yields CDR1 LNHDA and CDR2 SQIVND (reference sequence). Trimming left V 3 bases short and J 2 bases short, with 20 bases between. The CDR3 runs to 17 residues. Method: immunoSEQ multiplex PCR; TCRdb's copy keeps in-frame clones and lacks some. The sample includes tens of thousands of clones, more than 75% of them seen just once. This sample comprised peripheral blood, obtained on day 0 of AZD1222 vaccination. The genes are TRBV19 and TRBJ2-7; TRBD2 is a possible D gene (6 bases). The clonotype originates from an adult in good health. Written as DNA, the CDR3 is TGTGCCAGTAGTATGGGGCAGGGCCGGGACTTCACCTACGAGCAGTACTTC. This encodes CASSMGQGRDFTYEQYF.